There are many counts of the clone carrying this T cell receptor beta chain. Antigen unknown. Sequencing libraries made from TCR beta cDNA carried unique molecular identifiers. T cells numbering roughly 1 to 10 million yielded cDNA molecules that totaled about 500,000. TCRdb analysed the PCR reads with MiXCR anew, one entry per CDR3 protein. The repertoire has about 160,000 distinct CDR3 sequences, about 37% of them found once; the top ten carry 28%. This CDR3 has 15 residues. The germline gives CDR1 SGHVS, CDR2 FNYEAQ. V lost 5 bases to trimming and J lost 0 bases; unmatched junction nucleotides: 4. These data originate in a study of post-analysis software for immune sequencing data. Overall study findings and caveats: Patients had higher frequencies than controls of a few TRBV segments, including TRBV5-6, TRBV5-1 and TRBV20-1. Under the F measure, samples that were prepared in one batch clustered strongly together. Significantly lower normalized Chao1 diversity was seen in multiple sclerosis patients than in controls.

The sample consisted of blood, taken after autologous hematopoietic stem cell transplantation. This sequence originates from a girl aged 10 to 17 with multiple sclerosis. The chain has TRBV7-6 and TRBJ2-3; 8 nucleotides align to TRBD2. CDR3 loop: CASSPREVSTDTQYF. In DNA, the CDR3 is TGTGCCAGCAGCCCGCGGGAGGTTAGCACAGATACGCAGTATTTT.